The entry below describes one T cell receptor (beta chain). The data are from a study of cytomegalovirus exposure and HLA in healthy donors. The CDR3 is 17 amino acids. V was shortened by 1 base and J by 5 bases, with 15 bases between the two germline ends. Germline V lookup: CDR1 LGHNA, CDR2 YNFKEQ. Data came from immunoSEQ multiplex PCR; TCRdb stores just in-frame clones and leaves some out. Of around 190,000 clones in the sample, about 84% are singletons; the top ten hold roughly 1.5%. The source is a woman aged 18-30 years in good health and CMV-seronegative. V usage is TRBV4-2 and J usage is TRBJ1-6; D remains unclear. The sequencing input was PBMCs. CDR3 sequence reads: CASSQAWNRLNNSPLHF. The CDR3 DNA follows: TGTGCCAGCAGCCAAGCTTGGAACAGATTAAATAATTCACCCCTCCACTTT.